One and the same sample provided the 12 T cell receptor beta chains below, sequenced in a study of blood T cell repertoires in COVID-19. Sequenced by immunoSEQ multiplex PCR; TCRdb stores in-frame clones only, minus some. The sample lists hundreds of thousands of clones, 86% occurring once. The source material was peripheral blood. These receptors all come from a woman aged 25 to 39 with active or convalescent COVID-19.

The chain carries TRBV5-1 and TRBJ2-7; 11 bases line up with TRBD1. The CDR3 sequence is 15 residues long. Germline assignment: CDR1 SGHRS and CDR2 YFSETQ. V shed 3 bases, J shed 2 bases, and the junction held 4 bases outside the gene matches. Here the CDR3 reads CASSYGTGGTYEQYF. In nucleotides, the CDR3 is TGCGCCAGCAGCTACGGGACAGGGGGAACCTACGAGCAGTACTTC.

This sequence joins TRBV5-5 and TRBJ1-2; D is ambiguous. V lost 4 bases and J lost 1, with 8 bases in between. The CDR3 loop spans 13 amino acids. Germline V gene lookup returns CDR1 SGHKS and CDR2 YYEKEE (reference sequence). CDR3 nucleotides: TGTGCCAGCAGCGCTGGCCGTAACTATGGCTACACCTTC. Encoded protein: CASSAGRNYGYTF.

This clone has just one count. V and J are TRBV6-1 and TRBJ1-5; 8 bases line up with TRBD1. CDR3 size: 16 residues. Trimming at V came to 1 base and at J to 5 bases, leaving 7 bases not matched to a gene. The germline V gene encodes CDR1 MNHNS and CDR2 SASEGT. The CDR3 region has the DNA TGTGCCAGCAGTGAAGGGAACAGGGGGGTAGATCAGCCCCAGCATTTT. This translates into CASSEGNRGVDQPQHF.

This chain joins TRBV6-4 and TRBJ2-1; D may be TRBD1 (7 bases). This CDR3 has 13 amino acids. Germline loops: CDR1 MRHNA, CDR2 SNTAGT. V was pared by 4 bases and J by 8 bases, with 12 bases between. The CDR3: CASSGGGGYEQFF. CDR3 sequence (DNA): TGTGCCAGCAGTGGAGGAGGGGGCTATGAGCAGTTCTTC.

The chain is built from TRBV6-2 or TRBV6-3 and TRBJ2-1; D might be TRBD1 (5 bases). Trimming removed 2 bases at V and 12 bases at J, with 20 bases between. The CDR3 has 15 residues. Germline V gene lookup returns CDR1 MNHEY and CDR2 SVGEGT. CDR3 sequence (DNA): TGTGCCAGCAGTTACCCGCAGGGTCGAGAGAACCCGCAGTTCTTC. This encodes CASSYPQGRENPQFF.

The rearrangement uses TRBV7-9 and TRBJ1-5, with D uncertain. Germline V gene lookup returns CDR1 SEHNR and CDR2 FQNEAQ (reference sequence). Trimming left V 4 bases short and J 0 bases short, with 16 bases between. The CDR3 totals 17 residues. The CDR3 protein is CASSYCWEGISNQPQHF. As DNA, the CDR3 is TGTGCCAGCAGCTACTGTTGGGAGGGTATTAGCAATCAGCCCCAGCATTTT. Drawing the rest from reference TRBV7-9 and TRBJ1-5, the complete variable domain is DTGVSQNPRHKITKRGQNVTFRCDPISEHNRLYWYRQTLGQGPEFLTYFQNEAQLEKSRLLSDRFSAERPKGSFSTLEIQRTEQGDSAMYLCASSYCWEGISNQPQHFGDGTRLSIL.

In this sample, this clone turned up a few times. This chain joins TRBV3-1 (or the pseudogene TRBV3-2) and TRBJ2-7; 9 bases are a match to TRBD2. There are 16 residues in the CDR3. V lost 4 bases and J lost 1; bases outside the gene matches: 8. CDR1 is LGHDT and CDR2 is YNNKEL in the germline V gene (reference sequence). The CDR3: CASSPSLAGGSYEQYF. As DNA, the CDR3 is TGTGCCAGCAGCCCCTCCTTGGCGGGAGGGTCCTACGAGCAGTACTTC.

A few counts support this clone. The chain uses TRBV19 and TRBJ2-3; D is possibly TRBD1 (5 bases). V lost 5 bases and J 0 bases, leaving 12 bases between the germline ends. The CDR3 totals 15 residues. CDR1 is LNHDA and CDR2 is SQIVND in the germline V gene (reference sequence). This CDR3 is CASSRMTDSTDTQYF. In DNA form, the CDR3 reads TGTGCCAGTAGTCGCATGACAGATAGCACAGATACGCAGTATTTT.

The CDR3 DNA sequence: TGCGCCAGCAGCTCGGGACTAGCGGGGGTCAATGAGCAGTTCTTC. It encodes CASSSGLAGVNEQFF. This chain connects TRBV5-1 to TRBJ2-1, with 14 positions matching TRBD2. V was pared by 3 bases and J by 6 bases, with 2 bases of the junction left unmatched. This CDR3 is built from 15 residues. Germline assignment: CDR1 SGHRS and CDR2 YFSETQ.

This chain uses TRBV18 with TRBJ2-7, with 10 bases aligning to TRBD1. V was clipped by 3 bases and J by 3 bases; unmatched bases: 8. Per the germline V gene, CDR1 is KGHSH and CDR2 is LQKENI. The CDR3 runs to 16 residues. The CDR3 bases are TGTGCCAGCTCACCTTTAGGGACAGGGGTCGTCTACGAGCAGTACTTC. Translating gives CASSPLGTGVVYEQYF. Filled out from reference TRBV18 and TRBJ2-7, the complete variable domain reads NAGVMQNPRHLVRRRGQEARLRCSPMKGHSHVYWYRQLPEEGLKFMVYLQKENIIDESGMPKERFSAEFPKEGPSILRIQQVVRGDSAAYFCASSPLGTGVVYEQYFGPGTRLTVT.

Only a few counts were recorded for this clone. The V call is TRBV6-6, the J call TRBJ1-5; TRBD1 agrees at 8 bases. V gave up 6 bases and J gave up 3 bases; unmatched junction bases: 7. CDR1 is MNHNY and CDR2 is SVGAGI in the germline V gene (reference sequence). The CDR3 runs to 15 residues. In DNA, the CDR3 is TGTGCCAGCAGCCCCTCGGACAGGGTCAATCAGCCCCAGCATTTT. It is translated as CASSPSDRVNQPQHF.

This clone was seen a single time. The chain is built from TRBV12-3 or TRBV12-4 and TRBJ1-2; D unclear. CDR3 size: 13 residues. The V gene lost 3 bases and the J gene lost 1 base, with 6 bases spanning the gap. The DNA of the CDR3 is TGTGCCAGCAGTTTTGGCAGTAACTATGGCTACACCTTC. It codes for CASSFGSNYGYTF.